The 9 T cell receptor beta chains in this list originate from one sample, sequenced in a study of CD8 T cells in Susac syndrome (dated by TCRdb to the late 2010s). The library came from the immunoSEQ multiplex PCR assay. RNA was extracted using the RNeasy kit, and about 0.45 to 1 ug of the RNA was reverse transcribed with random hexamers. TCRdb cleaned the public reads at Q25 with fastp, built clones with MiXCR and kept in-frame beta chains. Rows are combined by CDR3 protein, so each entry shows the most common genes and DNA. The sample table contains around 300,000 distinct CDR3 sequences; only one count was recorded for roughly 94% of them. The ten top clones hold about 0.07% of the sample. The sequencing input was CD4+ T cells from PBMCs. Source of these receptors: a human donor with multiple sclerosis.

In DNA, the CDR3 is TGTGCCAGCTCACCTTTAGAAGACTATGGCTACACCTTC. Its translation: CASSPLEDYGYTF. The genes are TRBV18 and TRBJ1-2; D is uncertain. V lost 3 bases, J lost 3 bases, and 8 bases lay in between. This CDR3 is 13 amino acids long. Germline CDR1 and CDR2: KGHSH and LQKENI.

CDR3 sequence reads: CASSFRRRPGGYTF. The DNA for the CDR3 is TGTGCCAGCAGCTTTCGCAGGAGGCCGGGCGGCTACACCTTC. This chain connects TRBV7-8 to TRBJ1-2; D not certain. Germline V gives CDR1 SGHVS, CDR2 FQNEAQ. V lost 3 bases and J 8 bases, leaving 16 bases between the germline ends. The CDR3 extends over 14 amino acids.

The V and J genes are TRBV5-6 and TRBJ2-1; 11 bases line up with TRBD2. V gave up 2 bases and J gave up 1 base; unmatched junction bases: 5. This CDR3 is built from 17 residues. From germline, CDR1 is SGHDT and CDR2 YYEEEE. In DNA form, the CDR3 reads TGTGCCAGCAGCTTCAGGACTAGCGGGTATTCCTACAATGAGCAGTTCTTC. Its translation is CASSFRTSGYSYNEQFF.

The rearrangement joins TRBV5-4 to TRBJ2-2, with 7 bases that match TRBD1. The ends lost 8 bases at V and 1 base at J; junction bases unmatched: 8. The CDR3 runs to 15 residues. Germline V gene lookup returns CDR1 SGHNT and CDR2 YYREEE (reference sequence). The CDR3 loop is CASERRTGNTGELFF. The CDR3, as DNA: TGTGCCAGTGAACGCCGGACAGGGAACACCGGGGAGCTGTTTTTT.

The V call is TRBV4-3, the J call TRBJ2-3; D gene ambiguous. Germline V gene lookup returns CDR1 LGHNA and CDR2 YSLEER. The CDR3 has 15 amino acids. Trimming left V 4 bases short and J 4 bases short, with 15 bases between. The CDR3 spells CASSPHRFESDTQYF. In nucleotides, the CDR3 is TGCGCCAGCAGCCCTCACCGCTTCGAATCAGATACGCAGTATTTT.

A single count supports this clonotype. The CDR3: CASSLGDRGAKNIQYF. The CDR3 nucleotides are TGTGCCAGCAGCTTAGGGGACAGGGGAGCCAAAAACATTCAGTACTTC. The chain couples TRBV7-2 to TRBJ2-4; 10 positions match TRBD1. The CDR3 has 16 residues. Germline CDR1 is SGHTA and CDR2 is FQGNSA. The J segment lost 0 bases and the V segment lost 1 base, leaving 0 bases of the junction unmatched.

The CDR3 DNA reads TGTGCCAGCAGCCAACTGGACAGCCGGGAGCTGTTTTTT. Protein product: CASSQLDSRELFF. This sequence joins TRBV14 and TRBJ2-2, with D possibly matching TRBD1 (6 bases). V dropped 2 bases and J dropped 9 bases, with 10 bases sitting between them. CDR1 SGHDN and CDR2 FVKESK come from the germline V gene. The CDR3 sequence is 13 residues long.

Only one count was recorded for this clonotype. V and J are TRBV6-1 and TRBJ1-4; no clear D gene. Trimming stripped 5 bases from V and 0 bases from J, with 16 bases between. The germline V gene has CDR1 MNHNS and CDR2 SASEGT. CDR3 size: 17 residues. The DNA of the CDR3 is TGTGCCAGCAGTCCTTTCGCCGACGGTGCAACTAATGAAAAACTGTTTTTT. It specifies CASSPFADGATNEKLFF.

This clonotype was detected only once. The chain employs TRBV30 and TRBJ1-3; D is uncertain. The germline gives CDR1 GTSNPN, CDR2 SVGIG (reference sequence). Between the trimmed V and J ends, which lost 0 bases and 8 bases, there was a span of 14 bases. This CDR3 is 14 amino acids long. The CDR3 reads CAWSVAHHQDTIYF. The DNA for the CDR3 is TGTGCCTGGAGTGTAGCCCACCACCAAGACACCATATATTTT.